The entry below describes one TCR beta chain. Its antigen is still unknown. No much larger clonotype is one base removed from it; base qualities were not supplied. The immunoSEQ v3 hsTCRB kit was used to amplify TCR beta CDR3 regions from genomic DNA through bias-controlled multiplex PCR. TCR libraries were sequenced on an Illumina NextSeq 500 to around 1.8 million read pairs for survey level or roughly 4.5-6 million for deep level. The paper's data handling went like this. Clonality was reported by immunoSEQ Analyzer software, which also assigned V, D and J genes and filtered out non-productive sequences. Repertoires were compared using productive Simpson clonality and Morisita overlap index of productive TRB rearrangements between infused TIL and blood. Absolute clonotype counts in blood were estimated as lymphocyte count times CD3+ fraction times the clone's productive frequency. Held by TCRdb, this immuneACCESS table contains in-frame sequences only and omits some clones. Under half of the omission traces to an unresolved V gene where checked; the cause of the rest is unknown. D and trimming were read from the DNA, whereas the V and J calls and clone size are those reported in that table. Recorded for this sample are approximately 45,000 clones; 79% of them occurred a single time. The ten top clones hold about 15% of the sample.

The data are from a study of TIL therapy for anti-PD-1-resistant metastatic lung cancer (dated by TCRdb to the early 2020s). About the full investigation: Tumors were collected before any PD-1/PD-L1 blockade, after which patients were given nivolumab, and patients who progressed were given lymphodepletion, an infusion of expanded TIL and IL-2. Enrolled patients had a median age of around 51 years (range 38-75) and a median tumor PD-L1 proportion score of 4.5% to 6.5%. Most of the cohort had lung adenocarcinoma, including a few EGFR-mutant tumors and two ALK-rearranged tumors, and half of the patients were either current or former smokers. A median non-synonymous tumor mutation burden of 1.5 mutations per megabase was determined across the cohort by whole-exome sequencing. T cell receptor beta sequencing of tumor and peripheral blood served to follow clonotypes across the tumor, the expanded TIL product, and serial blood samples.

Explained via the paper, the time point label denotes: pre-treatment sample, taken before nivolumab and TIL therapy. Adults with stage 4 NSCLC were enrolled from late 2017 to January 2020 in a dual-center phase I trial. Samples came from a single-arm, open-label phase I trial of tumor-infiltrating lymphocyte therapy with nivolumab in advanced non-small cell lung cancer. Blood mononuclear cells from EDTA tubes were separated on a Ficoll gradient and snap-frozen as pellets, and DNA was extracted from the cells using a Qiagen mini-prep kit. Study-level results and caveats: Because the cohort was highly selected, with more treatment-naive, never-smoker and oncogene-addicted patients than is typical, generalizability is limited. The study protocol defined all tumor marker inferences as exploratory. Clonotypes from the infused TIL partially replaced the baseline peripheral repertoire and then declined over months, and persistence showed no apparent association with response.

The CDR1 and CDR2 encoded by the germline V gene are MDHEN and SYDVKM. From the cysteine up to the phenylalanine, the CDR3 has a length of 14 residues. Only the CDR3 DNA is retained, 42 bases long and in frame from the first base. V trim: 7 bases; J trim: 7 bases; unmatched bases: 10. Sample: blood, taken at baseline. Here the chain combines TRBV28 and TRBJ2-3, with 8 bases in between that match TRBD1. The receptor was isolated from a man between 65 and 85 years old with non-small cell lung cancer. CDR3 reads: CASKPGQVQYTQYF. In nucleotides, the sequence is TGTGCCAGCAAGCCGGGACAGGTACAATATACGCAGTATTTT.